This TCR beta chain appears in the sequencing data of a study of cytomegalovirus exposure and HLA in healthy donors. Study at large: HLA-typed donors contributed some 85 million unique TCRs, which were held in an early data release.

In this sample, this clone turned up once. No antigen is known for it. Both 60 Vbeta primers and 13 Jbeta primers went into the PCR. Repertoires were generated with immunoSEQ multiplex PCR, while TCRdb's copy carries only in-frame clones and drops some. Among about 200,000 clones listed, 86% were seen once. The CDR3 runs to 14 residues. CDR1 is SQVTM and CDR2 is ANQGSEA in the germline V gene. Trimming cost V 3 bases and J 0 bases, with 8 bases left between them. Study-level results: The study dropped some indistinguishable V segments, TRBV6-2 and TRBV6-3 among them.

The chain employs TRBV29-1 and TRBJ2-2; D gene ambiguous. This TCR was sampled from a woman aged 25 to 39 in good health and CMV-seronegative. The sequencing input was PBMCs. CDR3 DNA sequence: TGCAGCGTTGAGGGCTACCCGAACACCGGGGAGCTGTTTTTT. Protein: CSVEGYPNTGELFF.